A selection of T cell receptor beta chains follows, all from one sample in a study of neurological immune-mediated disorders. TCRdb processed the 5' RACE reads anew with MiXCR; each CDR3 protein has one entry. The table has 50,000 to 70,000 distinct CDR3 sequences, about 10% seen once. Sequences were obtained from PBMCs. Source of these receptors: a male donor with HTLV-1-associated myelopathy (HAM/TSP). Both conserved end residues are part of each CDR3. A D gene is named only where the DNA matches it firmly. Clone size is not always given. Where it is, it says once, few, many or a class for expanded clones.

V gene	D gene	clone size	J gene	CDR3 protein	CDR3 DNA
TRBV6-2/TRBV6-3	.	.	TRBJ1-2	CASSQRTRRNYGYTF	TGTGCCAGCAGTCAGAGGACAAGACGAAACTATGGCTACACCTTC
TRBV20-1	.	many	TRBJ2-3	CSASTDTQYF	TGCAGTGCGAGCACAGATACGCAGTATTTT
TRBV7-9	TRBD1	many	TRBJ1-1	CASSSGTGIEAFF	TGTGCCAGCAGCTCCGGGACAGGGATTGAAGCTTTCTTT
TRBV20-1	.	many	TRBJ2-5	CSARDVTSRETQYF	TGCAGTGCTAGAGATGTGACATCCCGAGAGACCCAGTACTTC
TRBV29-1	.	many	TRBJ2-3	CSVEDRADTQYF	TGCAGCGTTGAAGATCGGGCAGATACGCAGTATTTT
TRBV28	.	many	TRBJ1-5	CASRLSLGSNQPQHF	TGTGCCAGCAGACTAAGCTTGGGAAGCAATCAGCCCCAGCATTTT
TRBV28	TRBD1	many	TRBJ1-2	CASSSDRGRFYYGYTF	TGTGCCAGCAGTTCCGACAGGGGGCGCTTCTACTATGGCTACACCTTC
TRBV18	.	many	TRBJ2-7	CASGGRGSYEQYF	TGTGCCAGCGGAGGCAGAGGATCCTACGAGCAGTACTTC
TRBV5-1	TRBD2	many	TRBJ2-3	CASSFSSGGADTQYF	TGCGCCAGCAGCTTTTCTAGCGGGGGGGCGGATACGCAGTATTTT
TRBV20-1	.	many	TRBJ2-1	CSARDEAPTVIIYNEQFF	TGCAGTGCTAGAGATGAGGCGCCTACCGTTATTATATACAATGAGCAGTTCTTC
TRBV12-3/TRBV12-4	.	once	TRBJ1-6	CVSSLQGFSPLHF	TGTGTCAGCAGCCTGCAGGGGTTTTCACCCCTCCACTTT
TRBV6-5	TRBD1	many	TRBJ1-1	CASTYRDSPNTEAFF	TGTGCCAGCACCTACAGGGACAGCCCGAACACTGAAGCTTTCTTT
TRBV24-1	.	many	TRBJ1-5	CATSEARVGQPQHF	TGTGCCACCAGTGAGGCGAGGGTGGGACAGCCCCAGCATTTT
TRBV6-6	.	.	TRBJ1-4	CASSEKEKLFF	TGTGCCAGCAGCGAAAAGGAAAAACTGTTTTTT
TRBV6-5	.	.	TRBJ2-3	CASSYGRGPTDTQYF	TGTGCCAGCAGTTACGGTCGGGGGCCCACAGATACGCAGTATTTT
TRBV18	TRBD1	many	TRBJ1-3	CASSSGQPFSGNTIYF	TGTGCCAGCTCCTCGGGACAGCCTTTCTCTGGAAACACCATATATTTT
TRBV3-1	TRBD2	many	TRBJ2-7	CASSQASGGNYEQYF	TGTGCCAGCAGCCAAGCTAGCGGGGGGAACTACGAGCAGTACTTC
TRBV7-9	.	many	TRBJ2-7	CASSSRDLSDEQYF	TGTGCCAGCAGCTCACGCGACTTGTCGGACGAGCAGTACTTC
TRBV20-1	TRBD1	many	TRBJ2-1	CSAAGTANNEQFF	TGCAGTGCTGCCGGGACAGCTAACAATGAGCAGTTCTTC
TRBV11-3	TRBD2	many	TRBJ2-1	CASSLIGGLPNEQFF	TGTGCCAGCAGCTTAATTGGGGGACTACCCAATGAGCAGTTCTTC
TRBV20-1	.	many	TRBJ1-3	CSARSQLVSGNTIYF	TGCAGTGCTAGATCACAGCTAGTCTCTGGAAACACCATATATTTT
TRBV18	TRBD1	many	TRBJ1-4	CASSPDRGRNEKLFF	TGTGCCAGCTCACCCGACAGGGGACGTAATGAAAAACTGTTTTTT